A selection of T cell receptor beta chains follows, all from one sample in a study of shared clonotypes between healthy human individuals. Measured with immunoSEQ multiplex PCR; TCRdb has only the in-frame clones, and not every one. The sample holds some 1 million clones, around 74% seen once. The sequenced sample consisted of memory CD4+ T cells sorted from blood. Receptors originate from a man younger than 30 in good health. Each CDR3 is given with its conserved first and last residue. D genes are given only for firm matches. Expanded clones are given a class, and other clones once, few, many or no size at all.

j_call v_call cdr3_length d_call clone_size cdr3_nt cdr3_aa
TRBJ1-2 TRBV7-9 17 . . TGTGCCAGCAGCTTAAGGCGCGCTGATGGGTTCCGGGAGGGCTACACCTTC CASSLRRADGFREGYTF
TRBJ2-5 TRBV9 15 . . TGTGCCAGCTCTGGCTTAGGTAGAGGGGCAGAGACCCAGTACTTC CASSGLGRGAETQYF
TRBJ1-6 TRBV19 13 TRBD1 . TGTGCCAGCCGTAGACAGGGGGATTCACCCCTCCACTTT CASRRQGDSPLHF
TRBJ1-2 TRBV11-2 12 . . TGTGCCAGCAGCGGCATCGGGGCCCGCTACACCTTC CASSGIGARYTF
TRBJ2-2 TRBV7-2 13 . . TGTGCCAGCAGCCTAAGGAGGGACGGGGAGCTGTTTTTT CASSLRRDGELFF
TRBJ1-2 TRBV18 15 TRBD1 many TGTGCCAGCTCACGCGACAGGGGGAATAAGTACGGCTACACCTTC CASSRDRGNKYGYTF
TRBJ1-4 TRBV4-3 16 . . TGCGCCAGCAGCCAAGAAAGGGGCCGTAACGGTGAAAAACTGTTTTTT CASSQERGRNGEKLFF
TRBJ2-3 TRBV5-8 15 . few TGTGCCAGCAGTATGAGGCAGGGCCTCGCAGATACGCAGTATTTT CASSMRQGLADTQYF
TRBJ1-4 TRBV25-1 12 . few TGTGCCAGCAGGGACCTAGACAGAAAACTGTTTTTT CASRDLDRKLFF
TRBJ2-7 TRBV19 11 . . TGTGCCAGTAGGGCTCTCTACGAGCAGTACTTC CASRALYEQYF
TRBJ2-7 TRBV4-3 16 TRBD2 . TGCGCCAGCAGCCAAGTTGGGGGAGGGGCTCTGGGTGAGCAGTACTTC CASSQVGGGALGEQYF
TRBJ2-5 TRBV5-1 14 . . TGCGCCAGCAGCTTGCAGGGAATACAAGAGACCCAGTACTTC CASSLQGIQETQYF
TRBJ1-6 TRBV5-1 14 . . TGCGCCAGCAGCGCCGGGACATCAGCTTCACCCCTCCACTTT CASSAGTSASPLHF
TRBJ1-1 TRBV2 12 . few TGTGCCAGCAGTGTAGCGGACACTGAAGCTTTCTTT CASSVADTEAFF
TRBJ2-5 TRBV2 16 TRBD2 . TGTGCCAGCGCCGACCCGGCGGGGGGTTCAGCAGAGACCCAGTACTTC CASADPAGGSAETQYF
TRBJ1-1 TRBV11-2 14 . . TGTGCCAGCAGCTTAGAGAGAGGAGTCACTGAAGCTTTCTTT CASSLERGVTEAFF
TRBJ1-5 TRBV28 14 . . TGTGCCAGCAGTGACAGTGGAGGCAATCAGCCCCAGCATTTT CASSDSGGNQPQHF
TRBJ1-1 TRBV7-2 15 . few TGTGCCAGCAGCTTAGGAATCGGTGCAAACACTGAAGCTTTCTTT CASSLGIGANTEAFF
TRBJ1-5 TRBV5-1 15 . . TGCGCCAGCAGCTTGGCCGGGGCAAGGAATCAGCCCCAGCATTTT CASSLAGARNQPQHF
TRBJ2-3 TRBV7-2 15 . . TGTGCCAGCAGCCCTCGGACAGGGAGGGCAGATACGCAGTATTTT CASSPRTGRADTQYF
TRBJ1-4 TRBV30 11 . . TGTGCCTGGAGCCCCGAGGGAAAACTGTTTTTT CAWSPEGKLFF
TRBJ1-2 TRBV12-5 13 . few TGTGCTAGTGGTCTCGGGACGGCTTATGGCTACACCTTC CASGLGTAYGYTF
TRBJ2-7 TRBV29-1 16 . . TGCAGCGGCCAACTCAGGGTCCCAACTCTCTCCTACGAGCAGTACTTC CSGQLRVPTLSYEQYF
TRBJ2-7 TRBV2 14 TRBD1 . TGTGCCAGCAGTCGGGACAGAGGGTCCAACGAGCAGTACTTC CASSRDRGSNEQYF
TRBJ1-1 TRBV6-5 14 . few TGTGCCAGCAGTTCTAGGGTCATGAACACTGAAGCTTTCTTT CASSSRVMNTEAFF
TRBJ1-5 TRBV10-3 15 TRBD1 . TGTGCCATCAGTGCTTTGGGGGACAGTTTCCAGCCCCAGCATTTT CAISALGDSFQPQHF
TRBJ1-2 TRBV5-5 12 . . TGTGCCAGCAGCTTGAAAGGGACCGGCTACACCTTC CASSLKGTGYTF
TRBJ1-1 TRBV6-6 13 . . TGTGCCAGCACGGGGGCCTTGAACACTGAAGCTTTCTTT CASTGALNTEAFF
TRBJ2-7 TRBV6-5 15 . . TGTGCCAGCAGTTACTCGAGAAGGGCCTCCTACGAGCAGTACTTC CASSYSRRASYEQYF
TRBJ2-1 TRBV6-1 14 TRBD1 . TGTGCCAGCAGTGGAGACAGGGGGCGAGATGAGCAGTTCTTC CASSGDRGRDEQFF